Shown below are 8 T cell receptor beta chains from a single sample sequenced in a study of OX40 agonist ivuxolimab in advanced cancers. Assay used: immunoSEQ multiplex PCR; TCRdb lists only in-frame clones, some missing. The table records 75,000 to 90,000 clones, about 90% of them present only once. The input for sequencing was CD4+ or CD8+ T cells sorted from blood, taken in a trial of the OX40 agonist ivuxolimab. The receptor source for this set is an adult with an advanced solid tumor such as melanoma, head and neck, liver or kidney cancer.

This chain uses TRBV29-1 with TRBJ1-3; TRBD1 is a possible D gene (5 bases). Germline V gene sequence: CDR1 SQVTM, CDR2 ANQGSEA. Trimming cost V 1 base and J 4 bases, with 17 bases left between them. The CDR3 has 16 residues. The CDR3 is CSVEGPGRSAGNTIYF. DNA of the CDR3: TGCAGCGTTGAAGGGCCAGGGAGATCAGCCGGAAACACCATATATTTT.

The J gene is TRBJ1-5, the V gene TRBV27, with unresolved D. The CDR3 has 16 residues. Germline V gene sequence: CDR1 MNHEY, CDR2 SMNVEV (reference sequence). V lost 6 bases and J 0 bases, leaving 15 bases between the germline ends. The CDR3 protein is CASRPGVSLSNQPQHF. The CDR3 DNA is TGTGCCAGCAGGCCCGGCGTGAGCCTTAGCAATCAGCCCCAGCATTTT.

V gene TRBV28 combines with J gene TRBJ1-6, with 7 bases that match TRBD1. Germline-derived CDR1 and CDR2 are MDHEN and SYDVKM. The junction had 1 base not matched to a gene; V was cut back by 3 bases and J by 5 bases. The CDR3 is 14 residues long. The CDR3 nucleotides read TGTGCCAGCAGTTTCACAGGGGATAATTCACCCCTCCACTTT. This encodes CASSFTGDNSPLHF.

The rearrangement uses TRBV11-2 and TRBJ1-1; 7 nucleotides align to TRBD1. The CDR3 runs 15 residues. V was pared by 5 bases and J by 0 bases, with 6 bases of the junction left unmatched. CDR1 and CDR2 from the germline V gene are SGHAT and FQNNGV. CDR3 DNA: TGTGCCAGCAGCAAGCCGGGACAGATGAACACTGAAGCTTTCTTT. It translates to CASSKPGQMNTEAFF.

The chain combines TRBV29-1 with TRBJ2-3, with unresolved D. The V gene's germline CDR1 is SQVTM and CDR2 ANQGSEA. There are 15 residues in the CDR3. With 6 bases removed from V and 2 bases from J, the gap between germline ends came to 18 bases. The CDR3 DNA follows: TGCAGCGTCACGAGCCAAACGGGTAACACAGATACGCAGTATTTT. It yields the protein CSVTSQTGNTDTQYF.

This sequence joins TRBV7-8 and TRBJ1-1; TRBD1 matches at 8 bases. Trimming removed 1 base from V and 8 bases from J; junction bases left unmatched: 15. The CDR3 runs to 17 residues. Per the germline V gene, CDR1 is SGHVS and CDR2 is FQNEAQ. DNA for the CDR3: TGTGCCAGCAGCTTAGGGACAGGGTACACTTCCCTCTTCGAAGCTTTCTTT. Translation: CASSLGTGYTSLFEAFF.

CDR3 DNA sequence: TGTGCCAGCCAGGGACTGGTCGGAAACACCATATATTTT. This encodes CASQGLVGNTIYF. The gene calls are TRBV18 and TRBJ1-3; the D gene is possibly TRBD1 (5 bases). Trimming shortened V by 8 bases and J by 4 bases, and 12 bases separated the two germline ends. CDR3 length: 13 residues. CDR1 and CDR2 from the germline V gene are KGHSH and LQKENI.

The rearrangement links TRBV2 to TRBJ2-1; D may be TRBD2 (6 bases). CDR1 and CDR2 from the germline V gene are SNHLY and FYNNEI. This CDR3 has 14 amino acids. Trimming took 10 bases from V and 8 from J, leaving 21 bases between them. The CDR3 nucleotides read TGTGCCACCAAGACTAGGCCCGTCTATCATGAGCAGTTCTTC. Protein sequence: CATKTRPVYHEQFF.